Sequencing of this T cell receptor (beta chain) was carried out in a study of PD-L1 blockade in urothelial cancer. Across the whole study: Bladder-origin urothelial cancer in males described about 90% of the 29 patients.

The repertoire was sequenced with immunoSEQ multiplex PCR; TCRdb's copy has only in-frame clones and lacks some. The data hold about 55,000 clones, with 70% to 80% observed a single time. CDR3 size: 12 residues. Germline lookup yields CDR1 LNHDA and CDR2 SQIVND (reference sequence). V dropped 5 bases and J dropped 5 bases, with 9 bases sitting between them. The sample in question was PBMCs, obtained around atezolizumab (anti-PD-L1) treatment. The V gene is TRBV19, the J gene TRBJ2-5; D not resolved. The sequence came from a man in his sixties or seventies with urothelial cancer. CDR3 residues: CASSVGLETQYF. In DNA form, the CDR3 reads TGTGCCAGTAGTGTCGGTTTGGAGACCCAGTACTTC.